The 22 T cell receptor beta chains given below trace back to one sample, sequenced in a study of OX40 agonist ivuxolimab in advanced cancers. Sequencing used immunoSEQ multiplex PCR; TCRdb keeps in-frame clones, though not all of them. The table has 70,000 or so clones, over 75% seen once. The sample here was CD4+ or CD8+ T cells sorted from blood, taken in a trial of the OX40 agonist ivuxolimab. All receptors come from an adult with an advanced solid tumor such as melanoma, head and neck, liver or kidney cancer.

The rearrangement joins TRBV7-9 to TRBJ1-1, with no clear D. The CDR3 is 12 residues long. Germline CDR1 is SEHNR and CDR2 is FQNEAQ (reference sequence). V was clipped by 2 bases and J by 5 bases, with 6 bases between them. The DNA for the CDR3 is TGTGCCAGCAGCTTATTATTAACTGAAGCTTTCTTT. Translation gives CASSLLLTEAFF.

This chain connects TRBV6-5 to TRBJ2-3; no firm D call. CDR1 is MNHEY, CDR2 SVGAGI, per germline. V lost 3 bases and J 3 bases, leaving 13 bases between the germline ends. This CDR3 region has 15 residues. The CDR3 is CASSYFPGPTDTQYF. In DNA form, the CDR3 reads TGTGCCAGCAGTTATTTCCCGGGTCCTACAGATACGCAGTATTTT.

This clone showed up just a few times. This chain links TRBV5-1 with TRBJ1-1; D perhaps matches TRBD1 (5 bases). Looked up from germline, CDR1 is SGHRS and CDR2 is YFSETQ. The ends were cut back, 0 bases at V and 1 base at J, with 10 bases in the middle. CDR3 length: 15 amino acids. For the CDR3, the DNA is TGCGCCAGCAGCTTGGAGGGCAGGGAGAACACTGAAGCTTTCTTT. This gives the protein CASSLEGRENTEAFF.

The chain couples TRBV10-3 to TRBJ1-2; D uncertain. This CDR3 is 14 amino acids long. Trimming left V 4 bases short and J 2 bases short, with 11 bases between. CDR1 is ENHRY, CDR2 SYGVKD, per germline. CDR3 amino acids: CAISGGSRNYGYTF. As DNA, the CDR3 is TGTGCCATCAGTGGTGGGTCGAGAAACTATGGCTACACCTTC.

This chain uses TRBV6-6 with TRBJ1-5; 7 bases are shared with TRBD1. V shed 6 bases and J 2 bases; nucleotides not matched to a gene: 4. Looked up from germline, CDR1 is MNHNY and CDR2 is SVGAGI (reference sequence). CDR3 length equals 14 residues. The CDR3 here is CASRQGGGNQPQHF. CDR3 nucleotide sequence: TGTGCCAGCAGGCAGGGGGGGGGCAATCAGCCCCAGCATTTT.

The chain carries TRBV6-4 and TRBJ1-4, with 10 bases fitting TRBD1. Trimming at V came to 6 bases and at J to 8 bases, leaving 3 bases not matched to a gene. The CDR3 spans 13 residues. Germline assignment: CDR1 MRHNA and CDR2 SNTAGT. For the CDR3, the DNA is TGTGCCAGCAGCCGGGACAGGGGAGAAAAACTGTTTTTT. Protein: CASSRDRGEKLFF.

The genes are TRBV19 and TRBJ1-2; D is unresolved. In germline, CDR1 is LNHDA, CDR2 SQIVND (reference sequence). With 6 bases removed from V and 0 bases from J, the gap between germline ends came to 5 bases. The CDR3 extends over 12 amino acids. The DNA of the CDR3 is TGTGCCAGTAGCATGGCTAACTATGGCTACACCTTC. Residues: CASSMANYGYTF.

Here the CDR3 DNA reads TGTGCCAGCAGCGACCCCAGTAGGGGGCTTAATGAAAAACTGTTTTTT. Translating it yields CASSDPSRGLNEKLFF. V is TRBV9 and J is TRBJ1-4, with 7 bases fitting TRBD1. V was pared by 3 bases and J by 4 bases, with 9 bases of the junction left unmatched. Germline V gives CDR1 SGDLS, CDR2 YYNGEE. The CDR3 sequence is 16 residues long.

The CDR3: CAWNFDGNYGYTF. DNA of the CDR3: TGTGCCTGGAATTTCGACGGAAACTATGGCTACACCTTC. The chain recombines TRBV30 with TRBJ1-2; D gene ambiguous. Germline V gives CDR1 GTSNPN, CDR2 SVGIG (reference sequence). Between the trimmed V and J ends, which lost 4 bases and 2 bases, there was a span of 11 bases. This CDR3 is built from 13 residues.

The gene calls are TRBV30 and TRBJ1-2; no definite D call. V was trimmed by 0 bases and J by 4 bases, leaving 3 bases between them. The germline V gene encodes CDR1 GTSNPN and CDR2 SVGIG (reference sequence). The CDR3 is 11 amino acids. The CDR3 nucleotides are TGTGCCTGGAGTGTCGGCTATGGCTACACCTTC. Translation: CAWSVGYGYTF.

This chain uses TRBV7-7 with TRBJ2-6; D gene uncertain. The CDR3 runs to 17 residues. Germline V CDR1 and CDR2: SSHAT, FNYEAQ (reference sequence). Between the trimmed V and J ends, which lost 5 bases and 5 bases, there was a span of 19 bases. CDR3 in DNA: TGTGCCAGCAGCCTGCTTCTGCCACAAAGTCGGGCCAACGTCCTGACTTTC. Its protein is CASSLLLPQSRANVLTF.

The CDR3 is CAWSVGTGGISDTQYF. DNA for the CDR3: TGTGCCTGGAGTGTAGGGACAGGGGGAATTTCAGATACGCAGTATTTT. The chain joins TRBV30 to TRBJ2-3; 11 nucleotides match TRBD1. V shed 0 bases and J 4 bases; nucleotides not matched to a gene: 6. Germline V gene lookup returns CDR1 GTSNPN and CDR2 SVGIG (reference sequence). The CDR3 loop spans 16 amino acids.

The rearrangement uses TRBV5-8 and TRBJ1-2; TRBD1 matches at 11 bases. V lost 4 bases, J lost 9 bases, and 8 bases stayed unmatched. Looked up from germline, CDR1 is SGHTS and CDR2 is YDEGEE. This CDR3 contains 14 residues. This CDR3 reads CASSLRTGGASYTF. The CDR3 DNA reads as TGTGCCAGCAGCCTAAGGACAGGGGGCGCGAGCTACACCTTC.

As DNA, the CDR3 is TGTGCCAGCAGCCCCCCGGGCCTGAGAACTGAAGCTTTCTTT. It codes for CASSPPGLRTEAFF. This chain connects TRBV11-2 to TRBJ1-1; D is unclear. Germline loops: CDR1 SGHAT, CDR2 FQNNGV. This CDR3 is built from 14 residues. V lost 5 bases to trimming and J lost 5 bases, with 15 bases between them.

A few counts support this clone. V and J are TRBV6-5 and TRBJ1-2; D possibly corresponds to TRBD1 (5 bases). V lost 6 bases and J lost 8, with 13 bases in between. CDR1 MNHEY and CDR2 SVGAGI come from the germline V gene. CDR3 length: 12 residues. As DNA, the CDR3 is TGTGCCAGCAGCCCTCAGGGCCGCGGCTACACCTTC. It codes for CASSPQGRGYTF.

The J gene is TRBJ1-1, the V gene TRBV5-1; D not certain. V was clipped by 1 base and J by 1 base, with 5 bases between them. CDR3 size: 13 residues. Germline V lookup: CDR1 SGHRS, CDR2 YFSETQ. This CDR3 reads CASSLMQNTEAFF. The CDR3 bases are TGCGCCAGCAGCTTGATGCAGAACACTGAAGCTTTCTTT.

The V and J genes are TRBV5-5 and TRBJ1-3; D is undetermined. This CDR3 comprises 15 residues. The germline gives CDR1 SGHKS, CDR2 YYEKEE (reference sequence). The V end lost 0 bases, the J end lost 0 bases, and 7 bases lay between the germline ends. The CDR3 nucleotides are TGTGCCAGCAGCTTGGGTACCACCTCTGGAAACACCATATATTTT. Translation gives CASSLGTTSGNTIYF.

This chain uses TRBV27 with TRBJ2-3; 9 positions agree with TRBD1. The CDR3 is 14 residues long. V lost 6 bases and J lost 6; bases outside the gene matches: 7. CDR1 MNHEY and CDR2 SMNVEV come from the germline V gene (reference sequence). The CDR3 coding sequence is TGTGCCAGCAGATCCTCGGGACAGGGTGATACGCAGTATTTT. Its translation: CASRSSGQGDTQYF.

The CDR3 DNA sequence: TGTGCCAGCAGCAGGGACAGTCCCTATGGCTACACCTTC. Its protein product is CASSRDSPYGYTF. The V gene is TRBV5-6, the J gene TRBJ1-2; 7 positions agree with TRBD1. CDR3 size: 13 residues. Germline assignment: CDR1 SGHDT and CDR2 YYEEEE. J gave up 4 bases and V 4 bases, and 4 bases lay outside the gene matches.

The chain carries TRBV13 and TRBJ1-2; D ambiguous. The germline gives CDR1 PRHDT, CDR2 FYEKMQ (reference sequence). CDR3 length: 13 amino acids. V was clipped by 0 bases and J by 4 bases, with 6 bases between them. CDR3 DNA: TGTGCCAGCAGCTTAGGGGCCGGCTATGGCTACACCTTC. Protein product: CASSLGAGYGYTF.

The rearrangement links TRBV11-2 to TRBJ2-7, with 10 bases lining up with TRBD1. From germline, CDR1 is SGHAT and CDR2 FQNNGV. V was clipped by 5 bases and J by 3 bases; unmatched bases: 7. This CDR3 spans 15 amino acids. The CDR3: CASSQGQGIVYEQYF. The CDR3 DNA is TGTGCCAGCAGCCAGGGACAGGGGATCGTCTACGAGCAGTACTTC.

The V and J genes are TRBV10-3 and TRBJ1-2; TRBD1 is a possible D gene (5 bases). From germline, CDR1 is ENHRY and CDR2 SYGVKD. The ends were cut back, 3 bases at V and 2 bases at J, with 7 bases in the middle. The CDR3 is 13 amino acids. Here the CDR3 reads CAISDRDNYGYTF. DNA for the CDR3: TGTGCCATCAGTGACAGGGACAACTATGGCTACACCTTC.